This T cell receptor (beta chain) came from a study of blood T cell repertoires in COVID-19. At the level of the study: Specimens from acute and convalescent COVID-19 originated in the United States, Italy and Spain.

This CDR3 is 14 amino acids long. V was cut by 5 bases and J by 2 bases, with 13 bases left in between. CDR1 and CDR2 from the germline V gene are LNHDA and SQIVND (reference sequence). As originally analysed: Using reference gene primer amplification, nucleated cell counts were estimated. TCRdb keeps only in-frame clones here, not all; method: immunoSEQ multiplex PCR. Clonal size and the V and J genes are those of that table, whereas D and trimming came from the DNA. The top ten hold around 2% of the sample, which has about 74,000 clones, 85% to 90% seen once. The sequence came from an elderly woman with active or convalescent COVID-19. Sequencing was done on a sample of peripheral blood. This chain joins TRBV19 and TRBJ2-7; D possibly corresponds to TRBD2 (5 bases). CDR3 coding DNA: TGTGCCAGTAGTCCGGACCTCGGGGCCTACGAGCAGTACTTC. It specifies CASSPDLGAYEQYF.